This entry describes one TCR beta chain. No cognate antigen has been identified for it. The cysteine opens and the phenylalanine closes a CDR3 of 14 amino acids. Only the CDR3 portion is preserved as DNA: 42 bases, with reading frame beginning at the first base. Looking up the germline V gene (reference sequence) yields CDR1 LNHDA and CDR2 SQIVND. The germline V end is reduced by 10 bases and the J end by 6 bases; junction bases left unmatched: 8. Libraries were made using the immunoSEQ multiplex PCR assay. The multiplex PCR relied on a mix of 60 forward primers for TCR Vbeta segments and 13 reverse primers for TCR Jbeta segments. A multiplex PCR assay on genomic DNA amplified the CDR3 region of rearranged TCR beta genes. Amplified TCR beta libraries were sequenced as 87-base-pair reads on the Illumina HiSeq System. The study's processing was this. Across the 600 to 700 repertoires, a later analysis counted some 81 million unique TCR beta chains, about 10 million of which were shared by at least two donors. To remove PCR and sequencing errors, raw reads were error-corrected and collapsed into unique sequences using a nearest-neighbor algorithm that merged closely related sequences. To assign V, D and J gene segments, CDR3 sequences were aligned to IMGT reference sequences. For a sequence to be retained, a match of at least six nucleotides was required to both a V gene segment and a J gene segment. Rearrangements were called productive when the CDR3 lacked stop codons and stayed in frame with V and J; all others were non-productive. Following IMGT convention, CDR3 was defined as the stretch from the second conserved V-encoded cysteine up to the conserved J-encoded phenylalanine. The earlier analysis of about 500 of the donors excluded sequences that lacked an unambiguous match to a single V gene segment. In an earlier analysis of 500 to 750 of the donors, V segments were called functional above 56.7% productive rearrangements and were called segregating when the between-donor standard deviation exceeded 5%. A statistical classification framework was built to diagnose cytomegalovirus status from the catalog of TCR beta chain sequences. In a later analysis, TCR nucleotide sequences were compared against IMGT/GENE-DB human TR gene sequences so that V and J genes could be assigned. The TCRdist pipeline was used in a later analysis to assign CDR3 sequences and most-parsimonious VDJ recombination scenarios. In a later analysis, each TCR beta chain was defined by its CDR3 amino acid sequence together with its V-gene family, and reads lacking a unique V-gene family were excluded. To address suspected cross-contamination and a sequencing artifact, a later analysis removed a few hundred highly shared, low-generation-probability nucleotide sequences. A later analysis calculated a clonal expansion index for each public chain from normalized within-repertoire ranks of inferred template counts. Generation probabilities in a later analysis came from a VDJ recombination model fitted to out-of-frame rearrangements, and those results were checked against IGoR. A later analysis scored TCR-TCR, TCR-HLA and TCR-CMV co-occurrence with hypergeometric tests, applying a repertoire-size bias correction to TCR pairs. A later analysis estimated false discovery rates by permuting HLA or CMV assignments 20 times. In a later analysis, co-occurring TCRs were grouped using DBSCAN, with TCRdist sequence similarity added in when clustering inside HLA-allele-positive subsets. Repertoires with fewer than 30,000 or more than 120,000 public chains were left out of co-occurrence clustering, as were about 5 repertoires with anomalous nucleotide sharing. The clones in this table, taken by TCRdb from immuneACCESS, are in-frame only. Not every clone is retained; where verified, under half of the shortfall comes from an unresolved V gene, and the cause of the rest is unknown. For V, J and clone size, that table is used; D and trimming come from the DNA. The table for this sample shows tens of thousands of clones. The top ten clonotypes cover approximately 15% of the sample.

The cohort comprised hundreds of healthy bone marrow donors. Cohort members were all nominally healthy when sampled, although unrecorded immune exposures were likely present. The donor was CMV seropositive and belonged to the group of 250 to 300 seropositive cohort members. A peripheral blood sample was provided by each donor, and peripheral blood mononuclear cells were used for TCR beta sequencing. Genomic DNA was extracted from the blood cell samples with the Qiagen DNeasy Blood Extraction Kit. This sample was included in a study of cytomegalovirus exposure and HLA in healthy donors (TCRdb year 2017). Describing the broader study: In an earlier analysis of 450 to 750 of the donors, about 270 Gb of sequence data and 120 million or so unique TCR beta sequences from roughly 200 million T cells were reported. Roughly five DR-DQ haplotypes were handled as single units for association and clustering because linkage in the cohort was strong. A later analysis re-analyzed previously published TCR beta repertoires from 666 donors and added high-resolution HLA genotyping to study TCR occurrence patterns. Rather than using new phenotypic data, the later analysis identified candidate immune exposures from TCR beta sequences and from how often those sequences occurred across donors. In addition to the first cohort of around 670 subjects, a separate validation cohort of approximately 120 different subjects was used. Alongside the repertoire data, information on donor age, sex, ethnicity and CMV serostatus was compiled. To predict cytomegalovirus infection status, the study brought together high-throughput TCR immunosequencing, statistical association of individual TCRs with disease status, and machine learning. Genome-wide SNP genotypes for about 60% of the roughly 670 donors were used in a later genetic analysis, which treated that subset as a discovery cohort. The study aimed to test whether signatures of past pathogen exposure could be identified by cataloging public T cell receptors. Of the roughly 400 genotyped donors, over 70% fell in the genetic ancestry cluster associated with self-reported Caucasian donors. The T cell repertoires of 670 or so subjects were profiled by immunosequencing and related to cytomegalovirus serostatus. In an earlier analysis of 500 to 650 of the donors, high-throughput TCR beta sequencing was used to judge whether each TCR beta V gene segment behaved as functional or pseudogenic. The number of donors typed differed by locus, with roughly 629-640 for A, B, C, DRB1 and DQB1, over 500 for DQA1, over 600 for DPA1, and some 450 for DPB1. All discovery cohort repertoires had been generated using a single sequencing platform. On average, 235,054 unique TCR beta nucleotide sequences were sequenced per donor among more than 350 genotyped donors of the cohort, with around 19% of those sequences being non-productive. About 300 gigabases of sequencing data and tens of millions of unique TCR sequences were included in an early release covering about 700 HLA-typed donors. HLA typing included class I and class II loci at four-digit resolution. What the work shows at the level of the full study, not this receptor alone: In a later analysis, the rate of TCR association differed among HLA loci, with DRB1 alleles having the most associated TCRs and HLA-C alleles having the fewest. This cohort had only TCR beta chains sequenced, and the lack of alpha or paired-chain data limited which features could be detected. The classifier was reported to diagnose cytomegalovirus status with high specificity and sensitivity in both the original and validation cohorts. Correlated functional status among segregating V segments might reflect linkage disequilibrium, but an unknown experimental factor could not be ruled out. Most TCR sequences were seen in very few donors, while some public TCRs were found in many individuals. The study gave a list of 150 to 200 TCR beta chains associated with cytomegalovirus. A later analysis found that most CMV-associated TCR beta chains appeared HLA-restricted, with HLA associations seemingly driven largely by CMV exposure. In an earlier analysis of fewer than 750 of the donors, most TCR beta V segments were observed in productive rearrangements about 87% or about 30% of the time, broadly matching IMGT annotations. A later analysis reported that several top co-occurrence clusters appeared linked to parvovirus B19, influenza, CMV and Epstein-Barr virus. In vitro tests confirmed that a few of the cytomegalovirus-associated TCR beta chains recognize cytomegalovirus antigens. According to the authors, the approach could potentially be generalized to other disease states and immunological phenotypes. A further reported finding was that TCR beta sequences accurately predicted the HLA-A and HLA-B alleles for most subjects in the first cohort. In a later analysis, some 18,000 TCR beta sequences were associated with specific HLA alleles at a false discovery rate of 0.05. When HLA alleles, especially DR and DQ, strongly co-occurred, TCR associations were difficult to assign to individual alleles. An association between a missense DCLRE1C variant and V-gene and J-gene trimming of TCR beta chains was found in a later genetic analysis and replicated in an independent cohort. Because counts were too low, roughly 16 rarely observed V segments, including chromosome 9 orphons, were left out of the earlier analysis of approximately 500 of the donors. CMV serostatus was the only immune exposure information available for the cohort. In a later genetic analysis, fewer N-insertions in productive TCRs were reported among donors in an Asian-associated ancestry cluster than the 666-donor mean. Because some donors lacked HLA typing at each locus, the association tests relied only on the typed subset. A cluster of highly shared sequence variants was judged likely to be a technical artifact of the sequencing pipeline. In a later analysis, HLA-associated TCR beta chains showed more clonal expansion and lower generation probabilities than non-associated chains that were equally common. The 87-base-pair reads could not distinguish some IMGT-functional V segments, including TRBV6-2 and TRBV6-3, so those segments were excluded. Sequencing depth was assumed to be roughly uniform across donors in the presence/absence analyses, though that assumption may not hold.

The sample was PBMCs. This clonotype was obtained from a male donor in good health and CMV-seropositive. The chain joins TRBV19 to TRBJ1-4; 10 junctional bases match TRBD1. DNA sequence: TGTGCCACCCGATCCGGGACAGGGGATGAAAAACTGTTTTTT. It translates as CATRSGTGDEKLFF.